The next 3 T cell receptor beta chains were all read from a single sample in a study of CD8 T cells in ankylosing spondylitis. One entry per CDR3 protein results from TCRdb running MiXCR on the 5' RACE reads. This table has 210,000 or so distinct CDR3 sequences, roughly 8% appearing once. What was sequenced was blood, either unsorted or a sorted T cell fraction (not recorded which). These receptors were taken from a female donor with ankylosing spondylitis or in good health (not recorded which).

The sample holds many counts of this clonotype. The rearrangement joins TRBV6-1 to TRBJ2-1, with D possibly being TRBD1 or TRBD2 (5 bases each). V was cut by 8 bases and J by 4 bases, with 15 bases left in between. The CDR3 totals 14 residues. Germline values: CDR1 MNHNS, CDR2 SASEGT. For the CDR3, the DNA is TGTGCCAGCCGGTCGGGAAGGGGATACAATGAGCAGTTCTTC. This encodes CASRSGRGYNEQFF.

Many counts were recorded for this clonotype. This chain connects TRBV6-2 or TRBV6-3 to TRBJ2-7; D unresolved. CDR1 and CDR2 (germline): MNHEY, SVGEGT. The ends were cut back, 2 bases at V and 2 bases at J, with 13 bases in the middle. The CDR3 is 15 residues long. This CDR3 is CASSYPWVGTYEQYF. CDR3 nucleotide sequence: TGTGCCAGCAGTTACCCCTGGGTCGGTACCTACGAGCAGTACTTC.

This clonotype was seen many times. This chain uses TRBV6-6 with TRBJ1-3, with D hard to call. Trimming stripped 0 bases from V and 7 bases from J, with 4 bases between. Germline lookup yields CDR1 MNHNY and CDR2 SVGAGI (reference sequence). This CDR3 is built from 12 residues. The CDR3 is CASSYSGNTIYF. The DNA for the CDR3 is TGTGCCAGCAGTTACTCCGGTAACACCATATATTTT.